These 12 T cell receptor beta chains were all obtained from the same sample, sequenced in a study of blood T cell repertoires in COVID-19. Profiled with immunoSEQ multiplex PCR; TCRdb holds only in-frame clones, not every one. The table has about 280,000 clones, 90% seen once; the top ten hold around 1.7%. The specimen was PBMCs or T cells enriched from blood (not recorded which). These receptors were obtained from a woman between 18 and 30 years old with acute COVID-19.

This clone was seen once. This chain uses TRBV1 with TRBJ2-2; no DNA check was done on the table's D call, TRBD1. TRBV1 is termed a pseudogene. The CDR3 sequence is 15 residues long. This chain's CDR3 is CTSSRTGPNTGELFF. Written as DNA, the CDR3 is TGCACCAGCAGCCGGACAGGACCGAACACCGGGGAGCTGTTTTTT.

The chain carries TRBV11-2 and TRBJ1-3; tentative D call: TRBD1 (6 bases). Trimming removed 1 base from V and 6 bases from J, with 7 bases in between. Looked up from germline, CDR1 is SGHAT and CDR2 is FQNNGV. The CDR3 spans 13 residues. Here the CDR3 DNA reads TGTGCCAGCAGCTTAGGGACAGCAAACACCATATATTTT. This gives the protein CASSLGTANTIYF.

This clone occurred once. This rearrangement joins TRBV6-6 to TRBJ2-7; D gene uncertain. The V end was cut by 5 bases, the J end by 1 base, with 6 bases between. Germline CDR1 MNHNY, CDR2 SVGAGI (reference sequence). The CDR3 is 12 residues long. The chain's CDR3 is CASSTGSYEQYF. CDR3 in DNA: TGTGCCAGCAGTACCGGGTCCTACGAGCAGTACTTC.

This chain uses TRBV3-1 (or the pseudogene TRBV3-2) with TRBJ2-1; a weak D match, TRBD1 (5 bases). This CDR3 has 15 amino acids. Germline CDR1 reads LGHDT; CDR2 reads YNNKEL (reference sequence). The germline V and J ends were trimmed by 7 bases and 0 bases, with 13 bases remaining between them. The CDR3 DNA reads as TGTGCCAGCACCTCAGACAGAAGCTCCTACAATGAGCAGTTCTTC. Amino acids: CASTSDRSSYNEQFF.

CDR3 protein: CASSYSIRGVGEQYF. In DNA, the CDR3 is TGTGCCAGCAGTTACTCGATCAGGGGCGTAGGTGAGCAGTACTTC. The chain combines TRBV6-2 or TRBV6-3 with TRBJ2-7; the D gene is possibly TRBD1 (6 bases). V lost 0 bases, J lost 7 bases, and 16 bases lay in between. The germline V gene has CDR1 MNHEY and CDR2 SVGEGT. The CDR3 runs to 15 residues.

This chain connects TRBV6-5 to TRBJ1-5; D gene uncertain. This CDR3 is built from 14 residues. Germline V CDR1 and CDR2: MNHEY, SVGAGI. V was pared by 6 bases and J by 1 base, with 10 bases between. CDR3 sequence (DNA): TGTGCCAGCAGCTGGAGCCAGAGCAATCAGCCCCAGCATTTT. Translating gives CASSWSQSNQPQHF.

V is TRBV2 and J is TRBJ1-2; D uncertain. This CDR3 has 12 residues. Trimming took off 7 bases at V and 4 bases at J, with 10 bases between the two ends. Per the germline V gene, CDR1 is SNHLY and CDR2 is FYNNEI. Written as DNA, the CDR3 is TGTGCCAGCACCGAGTTTCCCTATGGCTACACCTTC. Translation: CASTEFPYGYTF.

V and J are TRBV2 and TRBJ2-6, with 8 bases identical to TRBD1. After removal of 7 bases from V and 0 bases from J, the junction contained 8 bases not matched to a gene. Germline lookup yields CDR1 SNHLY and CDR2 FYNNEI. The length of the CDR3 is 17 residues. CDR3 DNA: TGTGCCAGCACAAGACAGGGGTTGGGCTCTGGGGCCAACGTCCTGACTTTC. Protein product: CASTRQGLGSGANVLTF.

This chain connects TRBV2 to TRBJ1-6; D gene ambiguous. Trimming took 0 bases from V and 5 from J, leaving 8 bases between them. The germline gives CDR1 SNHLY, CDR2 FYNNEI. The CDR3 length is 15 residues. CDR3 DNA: TGTGCCAGCAGTGAAGCGCACAGAAATAATTCACCCCTCCACTTT. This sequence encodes CASSEAHRNNSPLHF.

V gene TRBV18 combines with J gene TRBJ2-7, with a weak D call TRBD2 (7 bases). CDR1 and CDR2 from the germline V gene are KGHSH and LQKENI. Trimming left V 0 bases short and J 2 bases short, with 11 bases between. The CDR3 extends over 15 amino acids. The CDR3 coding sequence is TGTGCCAGCTCACCACCGGGAGGGGGTCCCTACGAGCAGTACTTC. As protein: CASSPPGGGPYEQYF.

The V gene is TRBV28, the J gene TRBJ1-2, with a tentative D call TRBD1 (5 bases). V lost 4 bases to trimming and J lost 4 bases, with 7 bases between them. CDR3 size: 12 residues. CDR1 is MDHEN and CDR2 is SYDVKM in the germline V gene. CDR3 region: CASSWGPYGYTF. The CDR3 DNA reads TGTGCCAGCAGTTGGGGCCCCTATGGCTACACCTTC.

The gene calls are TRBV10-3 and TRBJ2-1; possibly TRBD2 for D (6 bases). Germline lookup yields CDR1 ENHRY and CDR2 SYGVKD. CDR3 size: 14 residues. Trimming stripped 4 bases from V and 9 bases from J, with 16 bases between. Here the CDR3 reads CAISGGIFSPEQFF. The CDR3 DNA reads TGTGCCATCAGTGGCGGGATCTTCTCACCTGAGCAGTTCTTC.